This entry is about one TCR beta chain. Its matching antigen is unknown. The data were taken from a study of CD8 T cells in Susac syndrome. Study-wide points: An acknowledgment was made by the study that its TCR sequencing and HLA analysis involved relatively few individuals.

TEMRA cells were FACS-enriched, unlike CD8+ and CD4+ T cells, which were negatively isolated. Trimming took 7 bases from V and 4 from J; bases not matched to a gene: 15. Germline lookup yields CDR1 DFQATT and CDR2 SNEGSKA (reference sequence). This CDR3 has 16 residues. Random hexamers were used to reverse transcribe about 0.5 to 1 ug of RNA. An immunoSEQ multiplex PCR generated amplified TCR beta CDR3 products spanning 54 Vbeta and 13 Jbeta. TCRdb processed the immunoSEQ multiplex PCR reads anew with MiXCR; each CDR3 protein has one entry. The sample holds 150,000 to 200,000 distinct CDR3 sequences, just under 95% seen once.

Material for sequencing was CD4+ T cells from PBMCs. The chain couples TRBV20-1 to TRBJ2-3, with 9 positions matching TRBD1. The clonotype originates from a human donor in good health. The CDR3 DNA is TGCAGTGTAAGCAGCCCGGGACAGGGAATCGCAGATACGCAGTATTTT. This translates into CSVSSPGQGIADTQYF.